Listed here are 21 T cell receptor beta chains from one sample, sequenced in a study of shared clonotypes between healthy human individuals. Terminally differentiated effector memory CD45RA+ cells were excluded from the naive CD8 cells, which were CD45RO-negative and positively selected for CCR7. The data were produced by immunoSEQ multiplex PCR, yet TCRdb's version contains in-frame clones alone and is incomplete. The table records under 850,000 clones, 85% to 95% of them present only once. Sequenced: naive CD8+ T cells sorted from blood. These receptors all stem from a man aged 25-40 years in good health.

The CDR3 is CSVLPAAVPYEQYF. CDR3 DNA sequence: TGCAGCGTTTTACCGGCAGCAGTCCCCTACGAGCAGTACTTC. The V call is TRBV29-1, the J call TRBJ2-7; D gene uncertain. Trimming removed 5 bases at V and 2 bases at J, with 16 bases between. The CDR3 length is 14 residues. Germline loops: CDR1 SQVTM, CDR2 ANQGSEA.

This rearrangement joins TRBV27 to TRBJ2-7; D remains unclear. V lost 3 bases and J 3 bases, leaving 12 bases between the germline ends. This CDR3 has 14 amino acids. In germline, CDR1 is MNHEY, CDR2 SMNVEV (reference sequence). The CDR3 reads CASSLVVGSYEQYF. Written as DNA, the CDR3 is TGTGCCAGCAGTTTGGTCGTGGGAAGCTACGAGCAGTACTTC.

CDR3 region: CASRGTGGSYEQYF. The DNA of the CDR3 is TGTGCCAGTAGGGGGACAGGGGGCTCCTACGAGCAGTACTTC. The rearrangement links TRBV19 to TRBJ2-7; 11 positions match TRBD1. CDR1 and CDR2 (germline): LNHDA, SQIVND (reference sequence). Trimming removed 6 bases from V and 0 bases from J; junction bases left unmatched: 1. The CDR3 contains 14 residues.

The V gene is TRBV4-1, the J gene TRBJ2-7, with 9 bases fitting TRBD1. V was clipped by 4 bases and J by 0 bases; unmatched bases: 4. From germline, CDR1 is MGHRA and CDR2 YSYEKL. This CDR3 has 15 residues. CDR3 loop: CASSLRDRDSYEQYF. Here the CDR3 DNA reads TGCGCCAGCAGCCTCCGGGACAGGGACTCCTACGAGCAGTACTTC.

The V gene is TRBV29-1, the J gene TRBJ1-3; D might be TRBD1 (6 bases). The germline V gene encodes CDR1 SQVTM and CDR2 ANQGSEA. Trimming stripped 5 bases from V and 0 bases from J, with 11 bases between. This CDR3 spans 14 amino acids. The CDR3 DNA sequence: TGCAGCGTTCAGGGGCTCGGCTCTGGAAACACCATATATTTT. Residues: CSVQGLGSGNTIYF.

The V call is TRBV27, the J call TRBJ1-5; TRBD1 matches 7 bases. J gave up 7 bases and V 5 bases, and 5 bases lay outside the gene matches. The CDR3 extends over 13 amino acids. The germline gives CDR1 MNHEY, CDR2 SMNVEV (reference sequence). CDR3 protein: CASSLGQEQPQHF. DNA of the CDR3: TGTGCCAGCAGTCTCGGACAGGAACAGCCCCAGCATTTT.

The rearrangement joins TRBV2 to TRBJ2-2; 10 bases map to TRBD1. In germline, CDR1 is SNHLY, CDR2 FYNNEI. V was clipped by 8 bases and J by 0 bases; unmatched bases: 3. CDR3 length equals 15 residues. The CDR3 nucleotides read TGTGCCAGCCTGGGGACAGGGGCGAACACCGGGGAGCTGTTTTTT. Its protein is CASLGTGANTGELFF.

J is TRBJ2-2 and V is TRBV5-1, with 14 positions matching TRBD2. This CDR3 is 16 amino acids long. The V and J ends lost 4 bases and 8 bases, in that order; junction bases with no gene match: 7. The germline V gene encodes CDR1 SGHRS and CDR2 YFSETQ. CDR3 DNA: TGCGCCAGCAGCCTAGGACTAGCGGGAGGCCGGGGGGAGCTGTTTTTT. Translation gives CASSLGLAGGRGELFF.

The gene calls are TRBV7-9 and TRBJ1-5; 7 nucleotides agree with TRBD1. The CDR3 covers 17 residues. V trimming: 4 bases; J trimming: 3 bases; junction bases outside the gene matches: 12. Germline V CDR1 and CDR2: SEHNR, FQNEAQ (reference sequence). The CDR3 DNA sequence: TGTGCCAGCAGCTCCCGGCGGGAGGGGGCCGCCAATCAGCCCCAGCATTTT. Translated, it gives CASSSRREGAANQPQHF.

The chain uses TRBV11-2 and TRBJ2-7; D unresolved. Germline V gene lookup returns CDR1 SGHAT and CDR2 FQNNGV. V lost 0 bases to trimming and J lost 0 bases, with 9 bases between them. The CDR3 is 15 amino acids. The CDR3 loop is CASSLDPASSYEQYF. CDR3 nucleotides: TGTGCCAGCAGCTTAGATCCAGCCAGCTCCTACGAGCAGTACTTC.

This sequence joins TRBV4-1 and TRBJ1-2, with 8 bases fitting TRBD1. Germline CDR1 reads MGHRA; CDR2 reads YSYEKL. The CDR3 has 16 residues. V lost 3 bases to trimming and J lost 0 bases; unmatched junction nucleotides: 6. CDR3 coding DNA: TGCGCCAGCAGCCAGCCTCTGACAGGGGCTAACTATGGCTACACCTTC. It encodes CASSQPLTGANYGYTF.

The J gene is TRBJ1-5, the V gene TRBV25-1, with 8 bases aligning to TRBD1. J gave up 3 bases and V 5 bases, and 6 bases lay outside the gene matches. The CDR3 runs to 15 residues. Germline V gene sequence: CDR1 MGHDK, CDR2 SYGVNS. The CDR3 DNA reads TGTGCCAGCAGTCTCGGACAGGGCGCCAATCAGCCCCAGCATTTT. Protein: CASSLGQGANQPQHF.

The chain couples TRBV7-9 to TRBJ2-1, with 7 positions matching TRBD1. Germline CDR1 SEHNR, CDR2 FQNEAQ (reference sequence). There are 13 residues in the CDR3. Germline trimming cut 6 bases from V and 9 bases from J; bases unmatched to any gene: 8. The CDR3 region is CASRTKGAGEQFF. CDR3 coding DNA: TGTGCCAGCAGGACGAAGGGGGCTGGTGAGCAGTTCTTC.

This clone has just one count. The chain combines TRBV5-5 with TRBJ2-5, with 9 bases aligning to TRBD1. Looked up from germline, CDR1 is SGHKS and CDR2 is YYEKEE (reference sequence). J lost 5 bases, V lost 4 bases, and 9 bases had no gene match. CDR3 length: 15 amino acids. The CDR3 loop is CASSPGTGLEETQYF. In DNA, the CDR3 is TGTGCCAGCAGCCCGGGGACAGGGTTAGAGGAGACCCAGTACTTC.

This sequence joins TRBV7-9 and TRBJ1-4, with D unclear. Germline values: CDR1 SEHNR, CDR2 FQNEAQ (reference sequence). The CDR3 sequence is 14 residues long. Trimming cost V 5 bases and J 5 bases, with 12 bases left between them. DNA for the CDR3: TGTGCCAGCAGCCCAGTGTTGGGGAATGAAAAACTGTTTTTT. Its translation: CASSPVLGNEKLFF.

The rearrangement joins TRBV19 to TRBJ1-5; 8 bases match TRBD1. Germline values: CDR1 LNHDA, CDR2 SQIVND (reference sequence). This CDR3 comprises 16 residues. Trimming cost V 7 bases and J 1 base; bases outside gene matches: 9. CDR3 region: CASTGGQGRSNQPQHF. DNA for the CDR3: TGTGCCAGTACCGGCGGACAGGGTCGGAGCAATCAGCCCCAGCATTTT.

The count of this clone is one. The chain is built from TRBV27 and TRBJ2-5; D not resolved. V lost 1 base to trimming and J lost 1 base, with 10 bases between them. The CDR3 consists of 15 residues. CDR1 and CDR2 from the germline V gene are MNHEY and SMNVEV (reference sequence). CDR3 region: CASSLYGQSQETQYF. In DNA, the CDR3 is TGTGCCAGCAGTTTATACGGCCAGAGCCAAGAGACCCAGTACTTC.

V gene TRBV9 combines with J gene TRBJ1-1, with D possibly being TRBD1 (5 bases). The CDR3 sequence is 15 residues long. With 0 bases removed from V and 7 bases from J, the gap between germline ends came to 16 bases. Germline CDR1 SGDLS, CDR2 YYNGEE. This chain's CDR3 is CASSVVWDGSNEAFF. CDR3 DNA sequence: TGTGCCAGCAGCGTAGTTTGGGACGGATCTAATGAAGCTTTCTTT. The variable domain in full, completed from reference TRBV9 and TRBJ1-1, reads DSGVTQTPKHLITATGQRVTLRCSPRSGDLSVYWYQQSLDQGLQFLIQYYNGEERAKGNILERFSAQQFPDLHSELNLSSLELGDSALYFCASSVVWDGSNEAFFGQGTRLTVV.

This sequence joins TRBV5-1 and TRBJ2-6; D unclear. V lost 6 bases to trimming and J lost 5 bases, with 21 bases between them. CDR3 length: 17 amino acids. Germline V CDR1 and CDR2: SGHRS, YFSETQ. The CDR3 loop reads CASISNGSQSRANVLTF. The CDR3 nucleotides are TGCGCCAGCATTAGCAACGGTTCACAAAGTCGGGCCAACGTCCTGACTTTC.

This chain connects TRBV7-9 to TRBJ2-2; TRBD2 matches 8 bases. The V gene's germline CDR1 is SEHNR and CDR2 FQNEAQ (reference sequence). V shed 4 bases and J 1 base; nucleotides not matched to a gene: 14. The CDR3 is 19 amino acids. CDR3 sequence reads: CASSWDPLVREENTGELFF. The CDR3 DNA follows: TGTGCCAGCAGCTGGGATCCGTTGGTGCGGGAGGAGAACACCGGGGAGCTGTTTTTT.

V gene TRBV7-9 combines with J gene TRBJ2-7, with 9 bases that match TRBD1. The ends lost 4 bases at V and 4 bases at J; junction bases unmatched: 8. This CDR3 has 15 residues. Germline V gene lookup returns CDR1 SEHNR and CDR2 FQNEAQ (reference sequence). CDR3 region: CASSWPGQGSYEQYF. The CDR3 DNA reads TGTGCCAGCAGCTGGCCGGGACAGGGATCATACGAGCAGTACTTC.